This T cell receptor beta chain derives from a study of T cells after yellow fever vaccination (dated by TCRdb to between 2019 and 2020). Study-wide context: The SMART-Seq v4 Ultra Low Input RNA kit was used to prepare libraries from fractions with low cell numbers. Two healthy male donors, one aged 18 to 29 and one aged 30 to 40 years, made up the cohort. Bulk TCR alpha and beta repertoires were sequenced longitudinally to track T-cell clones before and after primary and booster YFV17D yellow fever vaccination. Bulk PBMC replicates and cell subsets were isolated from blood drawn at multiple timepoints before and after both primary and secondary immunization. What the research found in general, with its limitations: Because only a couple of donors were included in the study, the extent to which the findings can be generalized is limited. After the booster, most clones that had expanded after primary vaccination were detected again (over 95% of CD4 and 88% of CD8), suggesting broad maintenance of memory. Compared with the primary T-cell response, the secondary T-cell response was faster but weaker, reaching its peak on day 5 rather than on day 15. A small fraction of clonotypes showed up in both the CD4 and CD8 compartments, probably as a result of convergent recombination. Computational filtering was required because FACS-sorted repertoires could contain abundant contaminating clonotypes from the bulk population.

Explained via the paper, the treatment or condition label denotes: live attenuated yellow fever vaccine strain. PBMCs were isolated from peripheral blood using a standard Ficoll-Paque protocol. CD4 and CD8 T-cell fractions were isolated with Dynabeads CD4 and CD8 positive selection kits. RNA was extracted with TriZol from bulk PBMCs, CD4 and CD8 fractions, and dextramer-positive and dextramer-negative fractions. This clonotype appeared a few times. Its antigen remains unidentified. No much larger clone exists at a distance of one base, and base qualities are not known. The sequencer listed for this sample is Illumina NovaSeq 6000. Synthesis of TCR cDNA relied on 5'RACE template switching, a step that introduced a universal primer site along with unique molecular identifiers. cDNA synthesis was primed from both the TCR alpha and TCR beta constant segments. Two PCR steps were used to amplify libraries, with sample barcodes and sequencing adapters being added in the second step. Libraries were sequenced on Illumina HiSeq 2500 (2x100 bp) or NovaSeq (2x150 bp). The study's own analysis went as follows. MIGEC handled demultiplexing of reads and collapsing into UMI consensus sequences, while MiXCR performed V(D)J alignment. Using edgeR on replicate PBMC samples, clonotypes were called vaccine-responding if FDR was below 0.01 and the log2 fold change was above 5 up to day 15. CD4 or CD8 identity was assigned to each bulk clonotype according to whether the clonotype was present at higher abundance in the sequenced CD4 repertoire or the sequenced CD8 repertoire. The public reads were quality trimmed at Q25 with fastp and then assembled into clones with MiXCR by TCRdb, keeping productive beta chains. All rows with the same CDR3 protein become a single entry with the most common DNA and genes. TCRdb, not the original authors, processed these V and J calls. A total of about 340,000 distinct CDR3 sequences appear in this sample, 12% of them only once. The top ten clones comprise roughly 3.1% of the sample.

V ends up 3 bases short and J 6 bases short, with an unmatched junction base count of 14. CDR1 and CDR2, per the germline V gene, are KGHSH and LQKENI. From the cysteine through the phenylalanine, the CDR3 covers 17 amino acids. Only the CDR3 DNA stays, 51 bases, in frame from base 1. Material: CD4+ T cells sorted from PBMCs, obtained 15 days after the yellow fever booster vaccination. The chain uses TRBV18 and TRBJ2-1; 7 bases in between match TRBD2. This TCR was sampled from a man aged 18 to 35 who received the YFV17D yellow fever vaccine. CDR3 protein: CASSPWKAPGGSNEQFF. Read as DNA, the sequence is TGTGCCAGCTCACCCTGGAAGGCGCCGGGGGGTTCCAATGAGCAGTTCTTC.